These T cell receptor beta chains were read from a single sample in a study of blood T cell repertoires in COVID-19. Method: immunoSEQ multiplex PCR; TCRdb's copy keeps in-frame clones and lacks some. This table holds tens of thousands of clones, roughly four fifths found once. The sequenced material came from peripheral blood. The receptors shown here come from a man aged 65-85 years with active COVID-19. CDR3s include the opening cysteine and the closing phenylalanine or tryptophan. A D gene is named only where the DNA matches it firmly. Not every row has a clone size; where given, it reads once, few, many or a size class.

V,J,size,D,DNA,CDR3
TRBV30,TRBJ2-6,NA,NA,TGTGCCTGGACCCGGACAGCGGGGGCCAACGTCCTGACTTTC,CAWTRTAGANVLTF
TRBV27,TRBJ1-4,NA,TRBD1,TGTGCCAGCAGGCCGGACAGGTCGGCAACTAATGAAAAACTGTTTTTT,CASRPDRSATNEKLFF
TRBV19,TRBJ1-1,NA,NA,TGTGCCAGTAGTGAGGGAGGCACTGAAGCTTTCTTT,CASSEGGTEAFF
TRBV3-1/TRBV3-2,TRBJ1-6,NA,NA,TGTGCCAGCAGCCCCTCGCAGGGAGGGTCACCCCTCCACTTT,CASSPSQGGSPLHF
TRBV11-2,TRBJ1-6,once,TRBD1,TGTGCCAGCAGCTCCCAAGGACAGGGCGGGGGCTCACCCCTCCACTTT,CASSSQGQGGGSPLHF
TRBV25-1,TRBJ1-2,NA,NA,TGTGCCAGCAGTGAATCGGGGGGCCCCTATGGCTACACCTTC,CASSESGGPYGYTF
TRBV7-9,TRBJ2-5,NA,NA,TGTGCCAGTGGGGGGTGGGACCGCGGGGAGACCCAGTACTTC,CASGGWDRGETQYF
TRBV12-3/TRBV12-4,TRBJ1-5,NA,NA,TGTGCCAGCAGTCTCGCCCGGGGGGGGCCCCAGCATTTT,CASSLARGGPQHF
TRBV6-4,TRBJ2-2,NA,TRBD1,TGTGCCAGCGCGAAACAGGGGAGCACCGGGGAGCTGTTTTTT,CASAKQGSTGELFF
TRBV11-2,TRBJ1-1,NA,NA,TGTGCCAGCAGCTGGGCGAACACTGAAGCTTTCTTT,CASSWANTEAFF
TRBV11-1,TRBJ1-2,few,NA,TGTGCCAGCAGCTTATATCGGGGTTGGAACTATGGCTACACCTTC,CASSLYRGWNYGYTF
TRBV6-1,TRBJ1-2,NA,TRBD1,TGTGCCAGCAGTGAAGGAGGACAGGCAACCTATGGCTACACCTTC,CASSEGGQATYGYTF
TRBV7-8,TRBJ1-5,NA,NA,TGTGCCAGCAGCTCGATCGGGGGGGGAAAACAGCCCCAGCATTTT,CASSSIGGGKQPQHF
TRBV7-2,TRBJ1-5,NA,NA,TGTGCCAGCAGCTTAGCGTTCGACAGTTATAGCAATCAGCCCCAGCATTTT,CASSLAFDSYSNQPQHF
TRBV4-2,TRBJ2-1,NA,TRBD2,TGTGCCAGCAGCCAAGCTAGCGGGGGGGGGAACTACAATGAGCAGTTCTTC,CASSQASGGGNYNEQFF
TRBV5-1,TRBJ1-4,NA,TRBD1,TGCGCCAGCAGCCAGGAGGGGGCCCCAACTAATGAAAAACTGTTTTTT,CASSQEGAPTNEKLFF